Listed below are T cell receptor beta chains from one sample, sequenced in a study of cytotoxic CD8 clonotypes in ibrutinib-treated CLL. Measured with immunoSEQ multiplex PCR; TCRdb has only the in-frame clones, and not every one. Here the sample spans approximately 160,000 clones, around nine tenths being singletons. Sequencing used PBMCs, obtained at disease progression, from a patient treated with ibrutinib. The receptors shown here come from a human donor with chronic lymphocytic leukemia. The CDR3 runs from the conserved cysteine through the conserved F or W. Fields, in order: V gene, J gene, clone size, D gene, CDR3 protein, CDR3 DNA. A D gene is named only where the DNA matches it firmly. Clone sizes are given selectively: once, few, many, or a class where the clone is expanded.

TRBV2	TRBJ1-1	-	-	CASSGAMNTEAFF	TGTGCCAGCAGTGGGGCGATGAACACTGAAGCTTTCTTT
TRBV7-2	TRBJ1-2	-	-	CATSALGKNYGYTF	TGTGCCACCTCGGCCCTAGGGAAGAACTATGGCTACACCTTC
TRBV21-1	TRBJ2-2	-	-	CARTGTGFANTGELFF	TGTGCCAGAACCGGGACAGGTTTCGCGAACACCGGGGAGCTGTTTTTT
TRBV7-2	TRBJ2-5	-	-	CASSRIFGGTETQYF	TGTGCCAGCAGCCGAATCTTTGGGGGCACAGAGACCCAGTACTTC
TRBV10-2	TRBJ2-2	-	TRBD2	CASSRTSGRAGELFF	TGCGCCAGCAGTAGGACTAGCGGGAGAGCCGGGGAGCTGTTTTTT
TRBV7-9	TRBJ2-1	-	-	CASSLGYNEQFF	TGTGCCAGCAGCTTAGGATACAATGAGCAGTTCTTC
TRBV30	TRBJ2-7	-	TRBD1	CAWSVSGGAYEQYF	TGTGCCTGGAGTGTATCAGGGGGCGCCTACGAGCAGTACTTC
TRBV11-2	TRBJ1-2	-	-	CASSSLGYGYTF	TGTGCCAGCAGCTCCCTGGGGTATGGCTACACCTTC
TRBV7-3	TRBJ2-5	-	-	CASSLMGQETQYF	TGTGCCAGCAGCTTGATGGGGCAAGAGACCCAGTACTTC
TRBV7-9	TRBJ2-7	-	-	CASSLESGQQYF	TGTGCCAGCAGCTTAGAGTCTGGTCAGCAGTACTTC
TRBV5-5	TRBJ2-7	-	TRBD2	CASSLGGSGGTYEQYF	TGTGCCAGCAGCCTAGGAGGGAGCGGGGGAACCTACGAGCAGTACTTC
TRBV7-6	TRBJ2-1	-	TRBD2	CASSLAGGPSSEQFF	TGTGCCAGCAGCTTAGCGGGAGGGCCTTCGAGTGAGCAGTTCTTC
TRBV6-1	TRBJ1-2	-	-	CASSEAGIYGYTF	TGTGCCAGCAGTGAGGCGGGGATCTATGGCTACACCTTC
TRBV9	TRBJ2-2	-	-	CASSVAFDRLAGELFF	TGTGCCAGCAGCGTAGCTTTCGACAGGTTGGCCGGGGAGCTGTTTTTT
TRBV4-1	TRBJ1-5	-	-	CASSQDLGRNQPQHF	TGCGCCAGCAGCCAAGATCTCGGGAGAAATCAGCCCCAGCATTTT
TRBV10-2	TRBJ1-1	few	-	CASSESWEAFF	TGCGCCAGCAGTGAGAGTTGGGAAGCTTTCTTT
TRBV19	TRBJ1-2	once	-	CASNYRDNYGYTF	TGTGCCAGTAATTACCGGGACAACTATGGCTACACCTTC
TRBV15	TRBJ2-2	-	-	CATSRKGLSGTGELFF	TGTGCCACCAGCAGAAAGGGACTGTCGGGCACCGGGGAGCTGTTTTTT
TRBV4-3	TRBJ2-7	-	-	CASSQDWASLYYEQYF	TGCGCCAGCAGCCAAGATTGGGCTAGCCTGTATTACGAGCAGTACTTC
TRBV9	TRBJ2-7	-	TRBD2	CASGSGSTYEQYF	TGTGCCAGCGGTAGCGGGAGCACCTACGAGCAGTACTTC
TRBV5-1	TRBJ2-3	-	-	CASSLGGIATDTQYF	TGCGCCAGCAGCTTGGGCGGAATTGCCACAGATACGCAGTATTTT
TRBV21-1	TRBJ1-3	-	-	CASSKTLIRDSGNTIYF	TGTGCCAGCAGCAAAACCCTCATTCGAGACTCTGGAAACACCATATATTTT
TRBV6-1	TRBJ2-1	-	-	CASSELTGVNYNEQFF	TGTGCCAGCAGTGAGTTGACGGGAGTCAACTACAATGAGCAGTTCTTC
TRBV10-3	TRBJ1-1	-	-	CAISRAPEFKNTEAFF	TGTGCCATCTCTCGGGCCCCTGAGTTCAAGAACACTGAAGCTTTCTTT
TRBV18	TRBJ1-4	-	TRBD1	CASSSGQGSATNEKLFF	TGTGCCAGCTCATCGGGACAGGGGTCCGCAACTAATGAAAAACTGTTTTTT
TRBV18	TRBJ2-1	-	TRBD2	CASSRDSGLAGADEQFF	TGTGCCAGCTCCCGGGACTCGGGACTAGCGGGAGCCGATGAGCAGTTCTTC
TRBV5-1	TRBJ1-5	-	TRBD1	CASSEQGVDQPQHF	TGCGCCAGCAGCGAACAGGGGGTAGATCAGCCCCAGCATTTT
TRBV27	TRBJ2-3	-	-	CASQAGDRATDTQYF	TGTGCCAGCCAGGCGGGGGACAGAGCCACAGATACGCAGTATTTT
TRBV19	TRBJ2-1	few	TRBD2	CASSIDRRETTYNEQFF	TGTGCCAGTAGTATAGATAGGCGGGAGACCACCTACAATGAGCAGTTCTTC
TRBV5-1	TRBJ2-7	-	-	CASSFRDGSPSYEQYF	TGCGCCAGCAGCTTTCGGGACGGCTCACCGTCCTACGAGCAGTACTTC
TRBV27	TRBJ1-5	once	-	CASSLYPPTGSNQPQHF	TGTGCCAGCAGTTTATATCCGCCGACAGGTAGCAATCAGCCCCAGCATTTT
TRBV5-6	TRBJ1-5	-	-	CASHLRGEFGNQPQHF	TGTGCCAGCCATTTACGGGGGGAATTTGGCAATCAGCCCCAGCATTTT
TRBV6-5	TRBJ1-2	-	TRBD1	CASSRTGNNYGYTF	TGTGCCAGCAGTAGGACAGGGAACAACTATGGCTACACCTTC
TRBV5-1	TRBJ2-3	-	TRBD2	CASSLSSGRSDTQYF	TGCGCCAGCAGCTTGAGTAGCGGGAGGTCAGATACGCAGTATTTT
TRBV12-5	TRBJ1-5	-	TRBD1	CASGTGQGGTQPQHF	TGTGCTAGTGGTACCGGACAGGGGGGGACTCAGCCCCAGCATTTT
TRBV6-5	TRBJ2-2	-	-	CASSSGSTGELFF	TGTGCCAGCAGTTCAGGGAGCACCGGGGAGCTGTTTTTT
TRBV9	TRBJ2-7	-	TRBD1	CASSTTTGTGLEQYF	TGTGCCAGCAGCACGACTACCGGGACAGGCTTGGAGCAGTACTTC
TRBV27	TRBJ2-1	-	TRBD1	CASSLRDSSSYNEQFF	TGTGCCAGCAGTTTAAGGGACAGTAGCTCCTACAATGAGCAGTTCTTC
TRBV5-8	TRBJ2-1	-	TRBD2	CASSSPPSGSNEQFF	TGTGCCAGCAGCTCCCCTCCTAGCGGGAGCAATGAGCAGTTCTTC
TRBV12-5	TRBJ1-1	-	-	CASGLVRGEGTEAFF	TGTGCTAGTGGTTTGGTACGCGGCGAAGGGACTGAAGCTTTCTTT
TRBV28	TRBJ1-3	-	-	CASIHTNRNTIYF	TGTGCCAGCATCCACACTAACCGAAACACCATATATTTT
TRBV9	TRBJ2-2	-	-	CASSVWSSGENTGELFF	TGTGCCAGCAGCGTATGGTCAAGCGGAGAGAACACCGGGGAGCTGTTTTTT
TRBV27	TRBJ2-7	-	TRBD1	CASSPRQGANEQYF	TGTGCCAGCAGTCCTAGACAGGGGGCAAACGAGCAGTACTTC
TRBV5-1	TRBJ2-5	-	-	CASSLGYGLQETQYF	TGCGCCAGCAGCTTGGGTTATGGCCTCCAAGAGACCCAGTACTTC
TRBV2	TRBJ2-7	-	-	CASRLRTSGAYEQYF	TGTGCCAGCAGACTTAGGACATCCGGAGCCTACGAGCAGTACTTC
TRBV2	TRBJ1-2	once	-	CASRVDGNNYGYTF	TGTGCCAGCAGAGTGGACGGGAACAACTATGGCTACACCTTC
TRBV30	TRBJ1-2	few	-	CAWLNSGSVNGYTF	TGTGCCTGGCTGAACTCAGGGTCTGTCAATGGCTACACCTTC
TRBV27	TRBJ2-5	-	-	CAAGRETQYF	TGTGCCGCAGGCAGGGAGACCCAGTACTTC
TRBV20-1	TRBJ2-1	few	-	CSARDPGEQFF	TGCAGTGCTAGAGATCCAGGTGAGCAGTTCTTC
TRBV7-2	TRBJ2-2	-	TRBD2	CASSPRTSGNTGELFF	TGTGCCAGCAGCCCTCGGACTAGCGGGAATACCGGGGAGCTGTTTTTT
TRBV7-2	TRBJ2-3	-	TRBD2	CASSFGREEIDTQYF	TGTGCCAGCAGCTTTGGTCGGGAGGAGATAGATACGCAGTATTTT
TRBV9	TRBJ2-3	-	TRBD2	CASSVAMTSGSSTDTQYF	TGTGCCAGCAGCGTAGCTATGACTAGCGGGAGTAGCACAGATACGCAGTATTTT
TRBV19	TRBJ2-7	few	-	CASSTRDQEYEQYF	TGTGCCAGTAGTACCCGGGACCAGGAATACGAGCAGTACTTC
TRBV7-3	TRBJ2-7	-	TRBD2	CASSPTSGSYEQYF	TGTGCCAGCAGTCCCACTAGCGGCTCCTACGAGCAGTACTTC